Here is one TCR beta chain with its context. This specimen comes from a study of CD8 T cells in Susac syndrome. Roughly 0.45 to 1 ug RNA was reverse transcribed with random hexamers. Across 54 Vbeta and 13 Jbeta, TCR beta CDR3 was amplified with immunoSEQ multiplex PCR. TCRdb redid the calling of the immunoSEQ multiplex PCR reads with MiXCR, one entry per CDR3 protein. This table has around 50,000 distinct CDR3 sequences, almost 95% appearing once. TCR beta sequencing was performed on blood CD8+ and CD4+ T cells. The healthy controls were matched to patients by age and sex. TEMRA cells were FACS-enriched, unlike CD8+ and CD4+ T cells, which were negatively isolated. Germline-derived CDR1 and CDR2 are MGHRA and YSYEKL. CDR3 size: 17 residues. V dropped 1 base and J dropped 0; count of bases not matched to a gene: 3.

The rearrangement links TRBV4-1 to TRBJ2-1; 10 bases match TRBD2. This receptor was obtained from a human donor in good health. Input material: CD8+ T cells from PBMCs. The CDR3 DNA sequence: TGCGCCAGCAGCCAAGTTATAGCGGGAGGCTCCTACAATGAGCAGTTCTTC. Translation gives CASSQVIAGGSYNEQFF.